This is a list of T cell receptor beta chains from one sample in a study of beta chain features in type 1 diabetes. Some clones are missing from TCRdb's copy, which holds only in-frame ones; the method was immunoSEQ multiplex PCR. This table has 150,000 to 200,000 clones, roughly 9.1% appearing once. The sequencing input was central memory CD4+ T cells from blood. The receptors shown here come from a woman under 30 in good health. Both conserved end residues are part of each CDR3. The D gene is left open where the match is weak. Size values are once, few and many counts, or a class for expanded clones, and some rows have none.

cdr3_aa: CASSLTGGRDTEAFF
cdr3_nt: TGCGCCAGCAGCTTGACAGGGGGCAGGGACACTGAAGCTTTCTTT
j_call: TRBJ1-1
d_call: TRBD1
clone_size: few
v_call: TRBV5-1

cdr3_aa: CASSLRRPVTEAFF
cdr3_nt: TGTGCCAGCAGCTTAAGGCGGCCAGTCACTGAAGCTTTCTTT
j_call: TRBJ1-1
d_call: -
clone_size: -
v_call: TRBV13

cdr3_aa: CASGNNRHNEQFF
cdr3_nt: TGTGCTAGTGGTAACAACCGTCACAATGAGCAGTTCTTC
j_call: TRBJ2-1
d_call: -
clone_size: many
v_call: TRBV12-5

cdr3_aa: CSVEDWTDNEQFF
cdr3_nt: TGCAGCGTTGAAGATTGGACAGACAATGAGCAGTTCTTC
j_call: TRBJ2-1
d_call: -
clone_size: many
v_call: TRBV29-1

cdr3_aa: CASSPRISPSNGGLFF
cdr3_nt: TGTGCCAGCAGCCCGAGGATCAGCCCCTCCAATGGAGGACTGTTTTTT
j_call: TRBJ1-4
d_call: -
clone_size: few
v_call: TRBV7-2

cdr3_aa: CASSSEGGQPQHF
cdr3_nt: TGTGCCAGCAGCTCGGAGGGAGGCCAGCCCCAGCATTTT
j_call: TRBJ1-5
d_call: -
clone_size: once
v_call: TRBV7-9

cdr3_aa: CASSLGQDLDEQYF
cdr3_nt: TGCGCCAGCAGCTTGGGGCAGGACTTGGACGAGCAGTACTTC
j_call: TRBJ2-7
d_call: -
clone_size: -
v_call: TRBV5-1

cdr3_aa: CASNRQGNTIYF
cdr3_nt: TGTGCCAGCAACAGACAGGGAAACACCATATATTTT
j_call: TRBJ1-3
d_call: -
clone_size: -
v_call: TRBV5-4

cdr3_aa: CASSYIGTGVNYGYTF
cdr3_nt: TGTGCCAGCAGTTACATCGGGACAGGAGTTAACTATGGCTACACCTTC
j_call: TRBJ1-2
d_call: TRBD1
clone_size: few
v_call: TRBV6-5

cdr3_aa: CASSRDSFNYGYTF
cdr3_nt: TGTGCCAGCAGTCGGGACAGTTTTAACTATGGCTACACCTTC
j_call: TRBJ1-2
d_call: TRBD1
clone_size: few
v_call: TRBV7-9

cdr3_aa: CASSPWNGEGEAFF
cdr3_nt: TGCGCCAGCAGCCCGTGGAATGGGGAGGGCGAGGCTTTCTTT
j_call: TRBJ1-1
d_call: -
clone_size: few
v_call: TRBV5-1

cdr3_aa: CASSPPGLGTQYF
cdr3_nt: TGTGCCAGCAGCCCCCCGGGACTAGGGACCCAGTACTTC
j_call: TRBJ2-5
d_call: TRBD2
clone_size: -
v_call: TRBV14

cdr3_aa: CASSVQSSYEQYF
cdr3_nt: TGCGCCAGCAGCGTACAGAGTTCCTACGAGCAGTACTTC
j_call: TRBJ2-7
d_call: -
clone_size: few
v_call: TRBV5-1

cdr3_aa: CAWSRGNTDTQYF
cdr3_nt: TGTGCCTGGAGCAGGGGGAACACAGATACGCAGTATTTT
j_call: TRBJ2-3
d_call: TRBD1
clone_size: -
v_call: TRBV30

cdr3_aa: CAWRAGGNTIYF
cdr3_nt: TGTGCCTGGAGGGCCGGGGGAAACACCATATATTTT
j_call: TRBJ1-3
d_call: -
clone_size: -
v_call: TRBV30

cdr3_aa: CASSAGGAGQPQHF
cdr3_nt: TGTGCCAGCAGTGCAGGGGGCGCGGGACAGCCCCAGCATTTT
j_call: TRBJ1-5
d_call: TRBD1
clone_size: -
v_call: TRBV25-1

cdr3_aa: CSVAGQGRLYF
cdr3_nt: TGCAGCGTGGCAGGACAGGGCCGACTTTACTTC
j_call: TRBJ2-7
d_call: TRBD1
clone_size: few
v_call: TRBV29-1

cdr3_aa: CASSQGQVGETQYF
cdr3_nt: TGCGCCAGCAGCCAAGGACAGGTCGGAGAGACCCAGTACTTC
j_call: TRBJ2-5
d_call: -
clone_size: -
v_call: TRBV4-3

cdr3_aa: CASSPSFPGTEAFF
cdr3_nt: TGTGCCAGCAGCCCTTCGTTCCCGGGGACTGAAGCTTTCTTT
j_call: TRBJ1-1
d_call: -
clone_size: -
v_call: TRBV5-5

cdr3_aa: CASSWTGQETQYF
cdr3_nt: TGTGCCAGCAGCTGGACAGGGCAAGAGACCCAGTACTTC
j_call: TRBJ2-5
d_call: TRBD1
clone_size: -
v_call: TRBV5-5

cdr3_aa: CASSVRGGYSTDTQYF
cdr3_nt: TGCGCCAGCAGCGTCAGGGGAGGGTATAGCACAGATACGCAGTATTTT
j_call: TRBJ2-3
d_call: -
clone_size: few
v_call: TRBV4-3

cdr3_aa: CASSVVAANYGYTF
cdr3_nt: TGTGCCAGCAGCGTAGTGGCAGCTAACTATGGCTACACCTTC
j_call: TRBJ1-2
d_call: -
clone_size: -
v_call: TRBV9

cdr3_aa: CASSQRKRGEETQYF
cdr3_nt: TGCGCCAGCAGCCAACGCAAGCGGGGGGAAGAGACCCAGTACTTC
j_call: TRBJ2-5
d_call: TRBD2
clone_size: -
v_call: TRBV4-1

cdr3_aa: CASSGPGQGAGAGNEKLFF
cdr3_nt: TGTGCCAGCAGCGGACCGGGACAGGGGGCTGGGGCGGGGAATGAAAAACTGTTTTTT
j_call: TRBJ1-4
d_call: TRBD1
clone_size: -
v_call: TRBV13

cdr3_aa: CASSPSEGLRKTQYF
cdr3_nt: TGTGCCAGCAGCCCCTCGGAGGGTTTGCGGAAGACCCAGTACTTC
j_call: TRBJ2-5
d_call: -
clone_size: few
v_call: TRBV6-5

cdr3_aa: CASSLRTGLAREQFF
cdr3_nt: TGTGCCAGTAGTCTCAGGACGGGACTAGCGAGGGAGCAGTTCTTC
j_call: TRBJ2-1
d_call: TRBD2
clone_size: few
v_call: TRBV19

cdr3_aa: CASSERDRAGTF
cdr3_nt: TGTGCCAGCAGTGAAAGGGACAGAGCAGGGACCTTC
j_call: TRBJ1-2
d_call: TRBD1
clone_size: -
v_call: TRBV2

cdr3_aa: CASSLDWAGEAFF
cdr3_nt: TGCGCCAGCAGCTTGGATTGGGCCGGTGAAGCTTTCTTT
j_call: TRBJ1-1
d_call: -
clone_size: few
v_call: TRBV5-1

cdr3_aa: CSVAGTQTAHTQYF
cdr3_nt: TGCAGCGTTGCCGGGACACAAACGGCGCATACGCAGTATTTT
j_call: TRBJ2-3
d_call: -
clone_size: -
v_call: TRBV29-1

cdr3_aa: CASSRGQLTYEQYF
cdr3_nt: TGTGCCAGCAGCCGGGGACAGCTAACCTACGAGCAGTACTTC
j_call: TRBJ2-7
d_call: TRBD1
clone_size: -
v_call: TRBV11-3

cdr3_aa: CASSESQVRRGYTF
cdr3_nt: TGTGCCAGCAGTGAATCCCAAGTACGGAGGGGCTACACCTTC
j_call: TRBJ1-2
d_call: -
clone_size: -
v_call: TRBV25-1

cdr3_aa: CASGRTGGSYEQYF
cdr3_nt: TGTGCCAGCGGCAGGACAGGGGGCTCCTACGAGCAGTACTTC
j_call: TRBJ2-7
d_call: TRBD1
clone_size: -
v_call: TRBV9

cdr3_aa: CASSSPPAGTFF
cdr3_nt: TGTGCCAGCAGCTCCCCCCCAGCCGGGACTTTCTTT
j_call: TRBJ1-1
d_call: -
clone_size: -
v_call: TRBV7-2

cdr3_aa: CASIKGGANQPQHF
cdr3_nt: TGTGCCAGTATAAAGGGAGGGGCCAATCAGCCCCAGCATTTT
j_call: TRBJ1-5
d_call: -
clone_size: few
v_call: TRBV19

cdr3_aa: CATSRDRMNTEAFF
cdr3_nt: TGTGCCACCAGCAGAGACAGGATGAACACTGAAGCTTTCTTT
j_call: TRBJ1-1
d_call: -
clone_size: -
v_call: TRBV15

cdr3_aa: CASSEGDRGNQPQHF
cdr3_nt: TGTGCCAGCAGTGAAGGGGACAGGGGTAATCAGCCCCAGCATTTT
j_call: TRBJ1-5
d_call: TRBD1
clone_size: few
v_call: TRBV25-1